This TCR beta chain was profiled in a study of cytomegalovirus exposure and HLA in healthy donors. CDR1 LNHDA and CDR2 SQIVND come from the germline V gene (reference sequence). The J segment lost 6 bases and the V segment lost 4 bases, leaving 13 bases of the junction unmatched. The CDR3 extends over 17 amino acids. A note on this clone: Its specificity is not known.

The study, taken as a whole, reports: A missense DCLRE1C variant was associated with V- and J-gene trimming of TCR beta chains in a later analysis, and an independent cohort replicated the association.

In the PCR, 60 Vbeta and 13 Jbeta primers were used. Using immunoSEQ multiplex PCR, the repertoire was profiled, and TCRdb retains in-frame clones only, with some absent. Of almost 85,000 clones in the sample, more than 70% were seen once. The genes are TRBV19 and TRBJ2-3; 10 nucleotides match TRBD2. This TCR was recovered from a male donor in good health and CMV-seropositive. Sequenced: PBMCs. CDR3 amino acids: CASSKGRASGRGDTQYF. The CDR3 nucleotides are TGTGCCAGTAGTAAGGGTAGGGCTAGCGGGAGAGGCGATACGCAGTATTTT.